These 21 T cell receptor beta chains were sequenced from one sample in a study of T-cell reconstitution after alpha-beta-depleted transplantation in children. A TCRbeta library incorporating unique molecular identifiers was prepared. TCRdb processed the PCR reads anew with MiXCR; each CDR3 protein has one entry. The table lists 700,000 or so distinct CDR3 sequences, about 12% of them singletons, with 0.65% to 0.9% in the top ten. This specimen consisted of PBMCs, obtained before TCRalphabeta/CD19-depleted stem cell transplant. The source is a girl aged 2 to 9 with congenital amegakaryocytic thrombocytopenia, due to receive a stem cell transplant.

The chain recombines TRBV6-2 or TRBV6-3 with TRBJ2-7; TRBD1 matches 7 bases. This CDR3 is built from 20 residues. After removal of 4 bases from V and 3 bases from J, the junction contained 24 bases not matched to a gene. Germline-derived CDR1 and CDR2 are MNHEY and SVGEGT. CDR3 residues: CASSFLHLLTPGQKSYEQYF. Written as DNA, the CDR3 is TGTGCCAGCAGTTTCCTGCATCTACTCACCCCGGGACAGAAGAGCTACGAGCAGTACTTC.

This clonotype was seen ten or more times. The chain has TRBV29-1 and TRBJ2-7, with 9 bases aligning to TRBD1. Germline-derived CDR1 and CDR2 are SQVTM and ANQGSEA. The J segment lost 4 bases and the V segment lost 2 bases, leaving 18 bases of the junction unmatched. The CDR3 runs 18 residues. This CDR3 is CSVETTPGDRVNPYEQYF. The CDR3 nucleotides read TGCAGCGTTGAAACCACCCCTGGGGACAGGGTGAACCCATACGAGCAGTACTTC.

This clonotype appeared many times. V and J are TRBV15 and TRBJ1-1; unclear D gene. V lost 8 bases to trimming and J lost 3 bases, with 13 bases between them. This CDR3 contains 13 residues. Germline V gene lookup returns CDR1 LNHNV and CDR2 YYDKDF (reference sequence). CDR3 region: CATAGRVDTEAFF. As DNA, the CDR3 is TGTGCCACCGCTGGTCGGGTGGACACTGAAGCTTTCTTT. The full variable domain, completed using reference TRBV15 and TRBJ1-1, is DAMVIQNPRYQVTQFGKPVTLSCSQTLNHNVMYWYQQKSSQAPKLLFHYYDKDFNNEADTPDNFQSRRPNTSFCFLDIRSPGLGDTAMYLCATAGRVDTEAFFGQGTRLTVV.

Ten or more counts support this clonotype. This chain links TRBV4-1 with TRBJ2-3; D perhaps matches TRBD1 (6 bases). Looked up from germline, CDR1 is MGHRA and CDR2 is YSYEKL. This CDR3 contains 16 residues. Trimming left V 0 bases short and J 3 bases short, with 13 bases between. The chain's CDR3 is CASSQDSYQGTDTQYF. The CDR3 DNA follows: TGCGCCAGCAGCCAAGACTCCTACCAGGGGACAGATACGCAGTATTTT.

This clonotype was recorded many times. V usage is TRBV5-1 and J usage is TRBJ2-3; 9 bases agree with TRBD2. Per germline, CDR1 SGHRS and CDR2 YFSETQ. V was clipped by 0 bases and J by 1 base; unmatched bases: 9. The CDR3 covers 18 residues. CDR3 nucleotide sequence: TGCGCCAGCAGCTTGGCCGGATCGGGACTAGCACGCACAGATACGCAGTATTTT. Protein sequence: CASSLAGSGLARTDTQYF. The full variable domain, completed using reference TRBV5-1 and TRBJ2-3, is KAGVTQTPRYLIKTRGQQVTLSCSPISGHRSVSWYQQTPGQGLQFLFEYFSETQRNKGNFPGRFSGRQFSNSRSEMNVSTLELGDSALYLCASSLAGSGLARTDTQYFGPGTRLTVL.

The sample holds many counts of this clonotype. For the CDR3, the DNA is TGCGCCAGCAGCCAAGATCCAGGGCCGAACACTGAAGCTTTCTTT. Its protein product is CASSQDPGPNTEAFF. V is TRBV4-1 and J is TRBJ1-1, with a possible D match to TRBD1 (5 bases). Germline V gives CDR1 MGHRA, CDR2 YSYEKL. The CDR3 runs 15 residues. Trimming stripped 0 bases from V and 1 base from J, with 9 bases between.

This clonotype was counted only a few times. V usage is TRBV20-1 and J usage is TRBJ2-3, with D possibly being TRBD2 (6 bases). This CDR3 has 15 residues. Germline V gene data show CDR1 as DFQATT and CDR2 as SNEGSKA (reference sequence). V was trimmed by 2 bases and J by 2 bases, leaving 14 bases between them. CDR3 residues: CSARPGVTLTDTQYF. The CDR3 DNA reads TGCAGTGCTAGACCGGGGGTAACCCTCACAGATACGCAGTATTTT.

The V and J genes are TRBV5-1 and TRBJ2-7, with 11 positions matching TRBD2. The CDR3 sequence is 16 residues long. Germline V gene sequence: CDR1 SGHRS, CDR2 YFSETQ. The V segment lost 2 bases and the J segment 4 bases; nucleotides outside the gene matches: 8. In nucleotides, the CDR3 is TGCGCCAGCAGCTTCCGCACTAGCGGGAGAACGTACGAGCAGTACTTC. It encodes CASSFRTSGRTYEQYF.

The chain is built from TRBV12-3 or TRBV12-4 and TRBJ2-1; 11 bases align to TRBD2. This CDR3 has 16 amino acids. V shed 5 bases, J shed 5 bases, and the junction held 8 bases outside the gene matches. The DNA for the CDR3 is TGTGCCAGCAGTGGTAGCGGGAGGGCCCTCCACAATGAGCAGTTCTTC. This translates into CASSGSGRALHNEQFF.

The sample holds many counts of this clonotype. The rearrangement joins TRBV20-1 to TRBJ2-3; the match to TRBD2 covers 14 bases. Germline V lookup: CDR1 DFQATT, CDR2 SNEGSKA (reference sequence). The junction had 14 bases not matched to a gene; V was cut back by 0 bases and J by 6 bases. This CDR3 has 19 residues. CDR3 sequence: CSARDLGLAGGLSGDTQYF. Here the CDR3 DNA reads TGCAGTGCTAGAGATCTAGGACTAGCGGGAGGTCTATCGGGGGATACGCAGTATTTT.

The sample holds many counts of this clonotype. V is TRBV20-1 and J is TRBJ2-7; D may be TRBD1 or TRBD2 (5 bases each). There are 12 residues in the CDR3. Germline V lookup: CDR1 DFQATT, CDR2 SNEGSKA (reference sequence). Trimming left V 3 bases short and J 4 bases short, with 10 bases between. The CDR3, as DNA: TGCAGTGCTAGGTTTGAGGGGTACGAGCAGTACTTC. Translation: CSARFEGYEQYF.

About this clonotype: A much larger clone differs by one base, so this may be a read error. This chain connects TRBV20-1 to TRBJ2-7; D ambiguous. Germline assignment: CDR1 DFQATT and CDR2 SNEGSKA (reference sequence). The CDR3 is 12 amino acids. Trimming stripped 5 bases from V and 5 bases from J, with 13 bases between. The CDR3 here is CSARRSAHEQYF. For the CDR3, the DNA is TGCAGTGCTCGCAGGAGTGCTCACGAGCAGTACTTC.

V and J are TRBV15 and TRBJ2-7, with TRBD2 matching 9 bases. There are 14 residues in the CDR3. V lost 2 bases and J lost 6; bases outside the gene matches: 5. Germline CDR1 and CDR2: LNHNV and YYDKDF (reference sequence). The chain's CDR3 is CATSRKRGAFEQYF. CDR3 nucleotides: TGTGCCACCAGCAGAAAGCGGGGGGCCTTCGAGCAGTACTTC.

The V and J genes are TRBV20-1 and TRBJ2-5; TRBD1 agrees at 7 bases. J lost 5 bases, V lost 2 bases, and 20 bases had no gene match. The germline CDR1 and CDR2 sequences are DFQATT and SNEGSKA (reference sequence). This CDR3 region has 18 residues. CDR3 amino acids: CSARSPAVGHRGQETQYF. In nucleotides, the CDR3 is TGCAGTGCTAGATCCCCCGCAGTTGGGCACAGGGGACAGGAGACCCAGTACTTC.

This clonotype has ten or more counts. CDR3 sequence (DNA): TGCAGCGTTCTACTTGCGGATTCCTACGAGCAGTACTTC. Encoded protein: CSVLLADSYEQYF. V and J are TRBV29-1 and TRBJ2-7; no definite D call. V was cut by 5 bases and J by 1 base, with 12 bases left in between. CDR1 is SQVTM, CDR2 ANQGSEA, per germline. The CDR3 is 13 residues long.

This clonotype was observed at least ten times. This chain joins TRBV5-1 and TRBJ2-7; D uncertain. The V and J ends lost 0 bases and 2 bases respectively, with 9 bases between them. Germline CDR1 is SGHRS and CDR2 is YFSETQ. The CDR3 sequence is 14 residues long. CDR3 region: CASSLAGRPYEQYF. The CDR3 nucleotides read TGCGCCAGCAGCTTGGCTGGACGGCCCTACGAGCAGTACTTC.

Only a few counts were recorded for this clonotype. The chain recombines TRBV27 with TRBJ2-7; a possible D gene is TRBD1 (6 bases). The CDR3 runs to 13 residues. Germline CDR1 and CDR2: MNHEY and SMNVEV (reference sequence). V dropped 9 bases and J dropped 3 bases, with 15 bases sitting between them. DNA of the CDR3: TGTGCCAGACCGTCAGAGACAGGCTACGAGCAGTACTTC. This encodes CARPSETGYEQYF.

This clonotype was seen many times. The gene calls are TRBV5-1 and TRBJ2-1; no clear D. This CDR3 region has 17 residues. In germline, CDR1 is SGHRS, CDR2 YFSETQ. Between the trimmed V and J ends, which lost 6 bases and 0 bases, there was a span of 19 bases. The DNA of the CDR3 is TGCGCCAGCATGAAGACTTATATTAGCACCTCCTACAATGAGCAGTTCTTC. As protein: CASMKTYISTSYNEQFF.

This clonotype appeared a few times. This chain joins TRBV6-5 and TRBJ2-7; D could derive from TRBD1 or TRBD2 (5 bases each). Deletions cut 0 bases from V and 0 bases from J, with 9 bases between. This CDR3 contains 15 residues. CDR1 MNHEY and CDR2 SVGAGI come from the germline V gene. The CDR3 is CASSYSLGGSYEQYF. The CDR3 DNA reads as TGTGCCAGCAGTTACTCTCTTGGGGGCTCCTACGAGCAGTACTTC.

This clonotype has only a few counts. The chain carries TRBV27 and TRBJ1-1; D unclear. V was trimmed by 5 bases and J by 5 bases, leaving 18 bases between them. There are 15 residues in the CDR3. Germline V gene sequence: CDR1 MNHEY, CDR2 SMNVEV (reference sequence). The CDR3 nucleotides are TGTGCCAGCAGTCCTAACCGGGCCCAGCGGACTGAAGCTTTCTTT. As protein: CASSPNRAQRTEAFF.

In this sample, this clonotype turned up many times. The V call is TRBV20-1, the J call TRBJ2-3, with 10 positions matching TRBD2. The germline V gene has CDR1 DFQATT and CDR2 SNEGSKA (reference sequence). CDR3 size: 17 residues. Trimming at V came to 1 base and at J to 0 bases, leaving 7 bases not matched to a gene. The CDR3: CSARAPELAGSTDTQYF. The CDR3 nucleotides read TGCAGTGCTAGAGCGCCGGAACTAGCGGGAAGCACAGATACGCAGTATTTT.